The T cell receptor beta chain described here comes from a study of molecular identifiers for immune sequencing clone quantification. General study results and limits: Spiked Jurkat TCR RNA equal to one cell could reportedly be picked out among one million naive cells. In naive cells, clones above 20 RNA copies held under 1% of molecules, whereas in effector cells they held over 98%.

Germline CDR1 is DFQATT and CDR2 is SNEGSKA (reference sequence). The V gene lost 0 bases and the J gene lost 4 bases, with 16 bases spanning the gap. The CDR3 is 16 residues long. This clonotype was recorded many times. Its antigen is not identified. Naive CD8 sequencing libraries were generated from roughly 20,000 to 1,000,000 sorted cells, with 10%, 30% or 50% RNA as input. Making the bulk TCR libraries relied on previously described methods and listed TCR primers. MiXCR, run by TCRdb on the PCR reads, gives a single entry per CDR3 protein. The sample carries about 640,000 distinct CDR3 sequences, approximately 20% recorded once.

The clonotype originates from a human donor in good health. Some libraries in this study had Jurkat cell RNA spiked in. Sequencing was performed on naive CD8+ T cells from blood, with Jurkat cell RNA spiked in. Subset of the sample: FACS-sorted CD8+CD4-CCR7+CD45RA+ naive T cells. The V call is TRBV20-1, the J call TRBJ1-5; no reliable D call. The chain's CDR3 is CSARDWTEMGNQPQHF. CDR3 in DNA: TGCAGTGCTAGAGATTGGACGGAGATGGGGAATCAGCCCCAGCATTTT.